The source of this T cell receptor beta chain is a study of cytomegalovirus exposure and HLA in healthy donors (dated by TCRdb to 2017 to 2019). Background for the entire study: A later analysis indicated that the 95 to 150 validation repertoires were generated on the platform also employed for the approximately 670 repertoires of the first cohort. The study was designed to test whether signatures of past pathogen exposure could be identified by cataloging public T cell receptors. In addition to the first cohort of 666 subjects, a separate validation cohort of approximately 110 different subjects was used. High-throughput TCR immunosequencing, statistical association of individual TCRs with disease status, and machine learning were combined to predict cytomegalovirus infection status.

About this clone itself: There is no known antigen for this receptor. No much larger clone is present one base from it, and per-base qualities are unavailable.

The donors belonged to the validation cohort of roughly 120 subjects, which was separate from the approximately 700-subject first cohort. Library construction relied on the immunoSEQ multiplex PCR assay. The authors processed their data as follows. A statistical classification framework was built to diagnose cytomegalovirus status from the catalog of TCR beta chain sequences. Imported from immuneACCESS, the table was reduced by TCRdb to in-frame sequences with V and J called. These copies leave out some clones; in studies compared against another copy, an unresolved V gene accounts for under half, and the cause of the remainder is not known. V and J calls plus clone size are reproduced from that table; the DNA served to infer D and trimming. For this sample there are about 350,000 clones; about nine tenths appear just once. The ten largest clonotypes hold approximately 1% of the sample. General conclusions and limits of the study: Of the cluster scores, around 95% were above 0 in a later analysis, which found that TCRs clustered in the first cohort also tended to co-occur in the 120 validation repertoires. In vitro tests confirmed that a few of the cytomegalovirus-associated TCR beta chains recognize cytomegalovirus antigens. The classifier was reported to diagnose cytomegalovirus status with high specificity and sensitivity in both the original cohort and the validation cohort. Across donors, most TCR sequences were observed very rarely, whereas some public TCRs were present in many individuals. A total of 164 TCR beta chains were listed by the study as associated with cytomegalovirus. All 120 or so repertoires were used to score co-occurrence in the validation cohort in a later analysis, because that analysis had no HLA typing for the cohort. The authors suggested that the approach could potentially be extended to other disease states and immunological phenotypes.

The CDR3 numbers 17 residues from cysteine through phenylalanine. This entry keeps only the CDR3 DNA: 51 bases, framed from base 1. V loses 6 bases at its end and J loses 5 bases; junction bases beyond the gene matches: 9. Via the germline V gene, CDR1 is MDHEN and CDR2 SYDVKM. The sequence was obtained from a young woman in good health and CMV-seropositive. Rearrangement joined TRBV28 to TRBJ2-3, and TRBD2 aligns with 15 junction nucleotides. Sequenced sample: PBMCs. The nucleotide sequence is given as TGTGCCAGCAGCGGACTAGCGGGAGGGCCGTACGTAGATACGCAGTATTTT. Its translation reads: CASSGLAGGPYVDTQYF.